The clone carrying this TCR beta chain was observed many times. Its antigen is not known. These data belong to a study of identical twins. Overall study findings and caveats: Carriage of fewer insertions was seen in abundant cord blood beta clonotypes, whereas memory repertoires showed none.

TCRdb reprocessed the 5' RACE reads with MiXCR, giving one entry per CDR3 protein. The table records hundreds of thousands of distinct CDR3 sequences, less than 9% of them present only once. The V and J ends lost 5 bases and 0 bases respectively, with 16 bases between them. CDR1 is SGHRS and CDR2 is YFSETQ in the germline V gene. This CDR3 region has 16 residues. The sample also formed part of further work on yellow fever vaccine responses in identical twins. Turning to that study: Twins' vaccine T cell responses were reported to seem partly convergent and partly personalized.

The source material was PBMCs. This receptor was identified in a woman aged 18-35 years in good health. The V gene is TRBV5-1, the J gene TRBJ2-3, with D unresolved. The CDR3 DNA reads as TGCGCCAGCAGGCTTTTATTCACTTCTAGCACAGATACGCAGTATTTT. Encoded protein: CASRLLFTSSTDTQYF.